These 18 T cell receptor beta chains were all obtained from the same sample, sequenced in a study of Graves' ophthalmopathy and Graves' hyperthyroidism. TCR beta CDR3 regions were amplified from RNA transcripts. HTBI-primed RT-PCR formed the first round, and a multiplex PCR formed the second. TCRdb processed the multiplex PCR reads anew with MiXCR; each CDR3 protein has one entry. The sample has 300,000 to 350,000 distinct CDR3 sequences, roughly 15% seen once. The sample taken for sequencing was peripheral blood. These TCRs come from an adult man with Graves' ophthalmopathy.

In this sample, this clonotype turned up many times. V is TRBV19 and J is TRBJ1-2; D is unresolved. The CDR3 contains 13 residues. Trimming shortened V by 4 bases and J by 4 bases, and 10 bases separated the two germline ends. Per the germline V gene, CDR1 is LNHDA and CDR2 is SQIVND (reference sequence). The CDR3 region is CASSRGTRYGYTF. The CDR3 region has the DNA TGTGCCAGTAGTAGAGGCACCCGCTATGGCTACACCTTC.

This clonotype was picked up many times. The CDR3 loop reads CATSTSGGSYEQYF. The CDR3 DNA is TGTGCCACCAGCACTAGCGGGGGATCCTACGAGCAGTACTTC. The chain is built from TRBV15 and TRBJ2-7; 10 bases map to TRBD2. Germline V CDR1 and CDR2: LNHNV, YYDKDF (reference sequence). V shed 4 bases, J shed 1 base, and the junction held 1 base outside the gene matches. This CDR3 is 14 amino acids long.

This clonotype was counted at least ten times. This chain uses TRBV3-1 with TRBJ1-1; possibly TRBD1 for D (6 bases). Trimming removed 0 bases from V and 4 bases from J, with 12 bases in between. This CDR3 has 15 amino acids. CDR1 LGHDT and CDR2 YNNKEL come from the germline V gene (reference sequence). This chain's CDR3 is CASSQDTGRPTEAFF. The CDR3, as DNA: TGTGCCAGCAGCCAAGATACAGGGCGTCCCACTGAAGCTTTCTTT.

This clonotype was found many times. The rearrangement links TRBV10-3 to TRBJ2-2; TRBD2 matches 11 bases. Per germline, CDR1 ENHRY and CDR2 SYGVKD. CDR3 size: 18 residues. V shed 8 bases, J shed 1 base, and the junction held 12 bases outside the gene matches. This chain's CDR3 is CAIGFRTSGLWNTGELFF. CDR3 DNA sequence: TGTGCCATCGGCTTTCGGACTAGCGGGTTATGGAACACCGGGGAGCTGTTTTTT.

This clonotype was seen only a few times. This chain links TRBV27 with TRBJ1-1; tentative D call: TRBD1 (5 bases). Per germline, CDR1 MNHEY and CDR2 SMNVEV (reference sequence). This CDR3 has 14 amino acids. Trimming took 0 bases from V and 4 from J, leaving 9 bases between them. CDR3 DNA: TGTGCCAGCAGTTTATCTGTTAGGGGCACTGAAGCTTTCTTT. Translating gives CASSLSVRGTEAFF.

This clonotype was observed at least ten times. The V call is TRBV5-1, the J call TRBJ1-1; tentatively, D is TRBD1 (6 bases). The V end lost 2 bases, the J end lost 0 bases, and 26 bases lay between the germline ends. The germline gives CDR1 SGHRS, CDR2 YFSETQ. This CDR3 is built from 20 residues. The CDR3 nucleotides read TGCGCCAGCAGCTTTGGTGGGGGGGCCTTCCTACCTCTCATGAACACTGAAGCTTTCTTT. Protein product: CASSFGGGAFLPLMNTEAFF.

This clonotype was counted at least ten times. The rearrangement joins TRBV5-1 to TRBJ1-1, with D unresolved. The germline V and J ends were trimmed by 4 bases and 3 bases, with 19 bases remaining between them. The CDR3 loop spans 16 amino acids. The germline V gene has CDR1 SGHRS and CDR2 YFSETQ. DNA for the CDR3: TGCGCCAGCAGCACTATGCTCGGGGTTCTGGACACTGAAGCTTTCTTT. Translation: CASSTMLGVLDTEAFF.

This clonotype occurred many times. The CDR3 DNA follows: TGTGCCACCAGGGCCGGGACAGGGGATCAGCCCCAGCATTTT. Translated, it gives CATRAGTGDQPQHF. The rearrangement joins TRBV15 to TRBJ1-5; 10 nucleotides agree with TRBD1. V was pared by 6 bases and J by 5 bases, with 4 bases of the junction left unmatched. This CDR3 spans 14 amino acids. The germline CDR1 and CDR2 sequences are LNHNV and YYDKDF (reference sequence). Supplemented by reference TRBV15 and TRBJ1-5, the full variable domain reads DAMVIQNPRYQVTQFGKPVTLSCSQTLNHNVMYWYQQKSSQAPKLLFHYYDKDFNNEADTPDNFQSRRPNTSFCFLDIRSPGLGDTAMYLCATRAGTGDQPQHFGDGTRLSIL.

V usage is TRBV6-1 and J usage is TRBJ2-5; 7 bases align to TRBD1. The CDR3 contains 12 residues. V trimming: 10 bases; J trimming: 2 bases; junction bases outside the gene matches: 4. Germline-derived CDR1 and CDR2 are MNHNS and SASEGT. The CDR3 region has the DNA TGTGCCATGAGGGACAGACAAGAGACCCAGTACTTC. It translates to CAMRDRQETQYF.

In its sample, this clonotype was seen many times. The V gene is TRBV2, the J gene TRBJ2-7; D is possibly TRBD1 (6 bases). V lost 3 bases and J 3 bases, leaving 12 bases between the germline ends. CDR3 length: 14 amino acids. Looked up from germline, CDR1 is SNHLY and CDR2 is FYNNEI. CDR3 in DNA: TGTGCCAGCAGTGAGGGGGCAGGGGTCTACGAGCAGTACTTC. Amino acids: CASSEGAGVYEQYF.

This clonotype has at least ten counts. Written as DNA, the CDR3 is TGTGCCAGCAGTTACTCGAGGTCACGGGGAAACACCATATATTTT. The encoded protein is CASSYSRSRGNTIYF. This chain connects TRBV6-5 to TRBJ1-3; the D is unclear. The CDR3 extends over 15 amino acids. The germline V and J ends were trimmed by 0 bases and 4 bases, with 10 bases remaining between them. Germline V gene lookup returns CDR1 MNHEY and CDR2 SVGAGI.

This clonotype was counted many times. The chain uses TRBV20-1 and TRBJ1-2, with a weak D call TRBD1 (5 bases). Looked up from germline, CDR1 is DFQATT and CDR2 is SNEGSKA (reference sequence). The CDR3 runs to 15 residues. Trimming took off 3 bases at V and 0 bases at J, with 14 bases between the two ends. In nucleotides, the CDR3 is TGCAGTGCTAGTGGGGGGACTTATTCTAACTATGGCTACACCTTC. Residues: CSASGGTYSNYGYTF.

This clonotype was observed many times. V and J are TRBV13 and TRBJ2-2; TRBD2 might be the D (5 bases). Trimming removed 3 bases at V and 0 bases at J, with 8 bases between. CDR3 length equals 15 residues. Germline V lookup: CDR1 PRHDT, CDR2 FYEKMQ (reference sequence). CDR3 residues: CASSFSSANTGELFF. Written as DNA, the CDR3 is TGTGCCAGCAGCTTCAGTAGCGCGAACACCGGGGAGCTGTTTTTT.

This clonotype was counted a single time. The V gene is TRBV7-2, the J gene TRBJ1-2; 9 bases align to TRBD1. Per the germline V gene, CDR1 is SGHTA and CDR2 is FQGNSA. Germline trimming cut 1 base from V and 8 bases from J; bases unmatched to any gene: 2. CDR3 length equals 13 residues. The CDR3 sequence is CASSLGGTGGYTF. The CDR3 bases are TGTGCCAGCAGCTTAGGCGGGACAGGGGGCTACACCTTC.

This clonotype was picked up many times. The chain couples TRBV29-1 to TRBJ2-7; the D is unclear. The V gene's germline CDR1 is SQVTM and CDR2 ANQGSEA. The V end was cut by 3 bases, the J end by 4 bases, with 10 bases between. The CDR3 consists of 12 residues. CDR3 protein: CSVDLPNYEQYF. CDR3 in DNA: TGCAGCGTTGATCTGCCGAATTACGAGCAGTACTTC.

This clonotype turned up a few times. This chain joins TRBV5-4 and TRBJ2-2, with 7 bases lining up with TRBD1. Unmatched junction bases numbered 7, after V lost 5 bases and J lost 6 bases. There are 14 residues in the CDR3. Germline values: CDR1 SGHNT, CDR2 YYREEE (reference sequence). The CDR3 DNA follows: TGTGCCAGCAGGTTCGACAGGGCCCCCGGGGAGCTGTTTTTT. It translates to CASRFDRAPGELFF. Looking up the rest from reference TRBV5-4 and TRBJ2-2 gives the full variable domain: ETGVTQSPTHLIKTRGQQVTLRCSSQSGHNTVSWYQQALGQGPQFIFQYYREEENGRGNFPPRFSGLQFPNYSSELNVNALELDDSALYLCASRFDRAPGELFFGEGSRLTVL.

The genes are TRBV28 and TRBJ2-7, with TRBD1 matching 7 bases. The length of the CDR3 is 16 residues. V shed 1 base and J 3 bases; nucleotides not matched to a gene: 9. Germline CDR1 is MDHEN and CDR2 is SYDVKM. CDR3 amino acids: CASSLLGQGVNYEQYF. CDR3 bases: TGTGCCAGCAGTTTATTGGGGCAGGGGGTAAACTACGAGCAGTACTTC.

Many counts were recorded for this clonotype. This chain links TRBV7-2 with TRBJ1-1, with 9 bases identical to TRBD1. V trimming: 1 base; J trimming: 11 bases; junction bases outside the gene matches: 8. The CDR3 covers 14 residues. CDR1 and CDR2 from the germline V gene are SGHTA and FQGNSA. The CDR3 loop reads CASSLGGQGLGAFF. The CDR3 DNA is TGTGCCAGCAGCTTAGGGGGACAGGGATTGGGCGCTTTCTTT.